This T cell receptor beta chain was observed in a study of blood T cell repertoires in COVID-19. Looking at the study overall: T cells, B-cell-depleted T cells, or PBMCs supplied cDNA or gDNA.

Libraries were prepared by immunoSEQ multiplex PCR; TCRdb keeps only in-frame clonotypes and omits some of them. This table has 190,000 or so clones, roughly 86% appearing once. From germline, CDR1 is LGHNA and CDR2 YSLEER. There are 17 residues in the CDR3. Losses at the gene ends were 3 bases for V and 0 bases for J; bases not matched to a gene: 9. The TCR was taken from a man aged 40-49 years with active or convalescent COVID-19. Sample: peripheral blood. The chain joins TRBV4-3 to TRBJ1-1, with TRBD1 matching 8 bases. The CDR3 spells CASSQNPGTGVNTEAFF. The DNA for the CDR3 is TGCGCCAGCAGCCAGAACCCAGGGACAGGCGTGAACACTGAAGCTTTCTTT.